The 28 T cell receptor beta chains presented below share a single source sample, sequenced in a study of blood T cell repertoires in COVID-19. The protocol was immunoSEQ multiplex PCR, while the TCRdb copy is restricted to in-frame clones and leaves out a portion. The sample lists some 260,000 clones, approximately 83% occurring once. Sequenced: peripheral blood. These receptors were taken from an elderly man with acute or convalescent COVID-19.

This clone has more than one count but fewer than ten. This rearrangement joins TRBV3-1 (or the pseudogene TRBV3-2) to TRBJ2-7; perhaps TRBD1 as D (6 bases). Trimming took 4 bases from V and 7 from J, leaving 11 bases between them. The germline gives CDR1 LGHDT, CDR2 YNNKEL (reference sequence). This CDR3 has 12 residues. The CDR3 here is CASSLLGGEQYF. In nucleotides, the CDR3 is TGTGCCAGCAGCCTCCTAGGGGGTGAGCAGTACTTC.

The V call is TRBV2, the J call TRBJ1-2; 7 nucleotides line up with TRBD1. CDR3 length equals 15 residues. The germline CDR1 and CDR2 sequences are SNHLY and FYNNEI. V shed 4 bases, J shed 7 bases, and the junction held 12 bases outside the gene matches. The CDR3 coding sequence is TGTGCCAGCAGTGGCCGGGACAGTGGGATAGGTGGCTACACCTTC. Translating it yields CASSGRDSGIGGYTF.

The rearrangement joins TRBV6-1 to TRBJ2-7; TRBD1 agrees at 7 bases. V trimming: 1 base; J trimming: 6 bases; junction bases outside the gene matches: 9. The CDR3 is 15 residues long. Germline V gene data show CDR1 as MNHNS and CDR2 as SASEGT. This chain's CDR3 is CASSEDTGAYSEQYF. The CDR3 coding sequence is TGTGCCAGCAGTGAAGATACAGGGGCTTACTCCGAGCAGTACTTC.

The chain joins TRBV5-1 to TRBJ2-4; D is perhaps TRBD1 (7 bases). Trimming shortened V by 1 base and J by 1 base, and 15 bases separated the two germline ends. The CDR3 covers 17 residues. The germline V gene has CDR1 SGHRS and CDR2 YFSETQ. The CDR3 DNA sequence: TGCGCCAGCAGCTTGCGCGGGACAGCGCTTGCCAAAAACATTCAGTACTTC. It translates to CASSLRGTALAKNIQYF.

The V and J genes are TRBV6-4 and TRBJ1-6, with 7 bases that match TRBD1. The V gene's germline CDR1 is MRHNA and CDR2 SNTAGT. The CDR3 runs 15 residues. V shed 0 bases and J 10 bases; nucleotides not matched to a gene: 6. In DNA, the CDR3 is TGTGCCAGCAGTGACTCGCCAGGGGGAGGCTCACCCCTCCACTTT. Protein product: CASSDSPGGGSPLHF.

CDR3 sequence: CASSLGDKIGYTF. The DNA of the CDR3 is TGTGCCAGCAGCTTAGGCGACAAAATCGGCTACACCTTC. The V call is TRBV7-2, the J call TRBJ1-2; D is unresolved. Germline values: CDR1 SGHTA, CDR2 FQGNSA. The germline V and J ends were trimmed by 1 base and 8 bases, with 11 bases remaining between them. The CDR3 loop spans 13 amino acids.

This clone appeared a single time. The chain uses TRBV28 and TRBJ2-7, with 10 positions matching TRBD1. Germline V gene sequence: CDR1 MDHEN, CDR2 SYDVKM. Trimming removed 4 bases from V and 2 bases from J; junction bases left unmatched: 17. The CDR3 length is 19 residues. The CDR3 loop reads CASSYPGQGIPLLPYEQYF. CDR3 sequence (DNA): TGTGCCAGCAGTTACCCGGGACAGGGGATTCCTTTGCTCCCCTACGAGCAGTACTTC.

This clone appeared a few times. The chain couples TRBV6-5 to TRBJ1-3, with 8 bases identical to TRBD1. V gave up 6 bases and J gave up 5 bases; unmatched junction bases: 6. The length of the CDR3 is 14 residues. CDR1 and CDR2 (germline): MNHEY, SVGAGI. CDR3 amino acids: CASRPTGGRNTIYF. CDR3 nucleotide sequence: TGTGCCAGCAGACCTACAGGGGGTAGAAACACCATATATTTT.

The chain joins TRBV19 to TRBJ2-3; TRBD2 agrees at 8 bases. The CDR3 length is 14 residues. CDR1 and CDR2 from the germline V gene are LNHDA and SQIVND (reference sequence). Trimming removed 4 bases from V and 3 bases from J; junction bases left unmatched: 3. DNA for the CDR3: TGTGCCAGTAGTAGACTAGCGCAAACAGATACGCAGTATTTT. Protein product: CASSRLAQTDTQYF.

The V gene is TRBV9, the J gene TRBJ2-1; 9 bases agree with TRBD2. The V and J ends lost 3 bases and 4 bases, in that order; junction bases with no gene match: 5. CDR1 is SGDLS, CDR2 YYNGEE, per germline. This CDR3 spans 15 amino acids. The CDR3: CASSAGTSPYNEQFF. CDR3 DNA sequence: TGTGCCAGCAGCGCCGGGACTAGCCCGTACAATGAGCAGTTCTTC.

A remark on this clone: Other DNA sequences from this sample encode an identical CDR3 as well. This chain joins TRBV18 and TRBJ2-2; possibly TRBD1 for D (6 bases). CDR1 is KGHSH, CDR2 LQKENI, per germline. The CDR3 covers 15 residues. Trimming shortened V by 6 bases and J by 3 bases, and 14 bases separated the two germline ends. The CDR3 loop is CASSPRGLDTGELFF. Written as DNA, the CDR3 is TGTGCCAGCTCCCCAAGGGGGTTGGACACCGGGGAGCTGTTTTTT.

This clone was detected only a few times. DNA of the CDR3: TGTGCCAGCAGCTTCGGACAGGACTATGGCTACACCTTC. Its translation: CASSFGQDYGYTF. The chain links TRBV7-8 to TRBJ1-2, with 7 positions matching TRBD1. CDR3 length: 13 amino acids. In germline, CDR1 is SGHVS, CDR2 FQNEAQ. With 3 bases clipped from V and 3 bases from J, the junction kept 1 base outside the gene matches.

The chain carries TRBV2 and TRBJ2-2; 8 bases fit TRBD1. With 5 bases clipped from V and 2 bases from J, the junction kept 4 bases outside the gene matches. The CDR3 extends over 15 amino acids. In germline, CDR1 is SNHLY, CDR2 FYNNEI. CDR3 sequence: CASSRQGSNTGELFF. The DNA of the CDR3 is TGTGCCAGCAGTAGACAGGGGAGCAACACCGGGGAGCTGTTTTTT. Drawing the rest from reference TRBV2 and TRBJ2-2, the complete variable domain is EPEVTQTPSHQVTQMGQEVILRCVPISNHLYFYWYRQILGQKVEFLVSFYNNEISEKSEIFDDQFSVERPDGSNFTLKIRSTKLEDSAMYFCASSRQGSNTGELFFGEGSRLTVL.

This clone was found a few times. V is TRBV5-1 and J is TRBJ2-5, with 7 bases lining up with TRBD1. CDR1 and CDR2 (germline): SGHRS, YFSETQ. There are 15 residues in the CDR3. The V gene end was trimmed by 1 base and the J gene end by 3 bases; junction bases not matched to a gene: 6. The CDR3: CASSLYARGKETQYF. In nucleotides, the CDR3 is TGCGCCAGCAGCTTGTACGCCAGGGGGAAAGAGACCCAGTACTTC.

The chain links TRBV9 to TRBJ1-2, with 7 bases matching TRBD1. Germline loops: CDR1 SGDLS, CDR2 YYNGEE. V gave up 4 bases and J gave up 8 bases; unmatched junction bases: 5. The CDR3 runs to 12 residues. The CDR3 nucleotides read TGTGCCAGCAGCTTTACAGGGGACGGCTACACCTTC. This sequence encodes CASSFTGDGYTF.

The rearrangement links TRBV19 to TRBJ2-1; the match to TRBD2 covers 14 bases. The CDR3 totals 16 residues. Trimming at V came to 5 bases and at J to 8 bases, leaving 8 bases not matched to a gene. Per the germline V gene, CDR1 is LNHDA and CDR2 is SQIVND (reference sequence). CDR3 nucleotides: TGTGCCAGTAGTGCGGGACTAGCGGGAGTTAGGGATGAGCAGTTCTTC. Protein sequence: CASSAGLAGVRDEQFF.

J is TRBJ2-4 and V is TRBV5-1, with 12 bases that match TRBD2. Germline V CDR1 and CDR2: SGHRS, YFSETQ. The CDR3 is made up of 15 amino acids. Unmatched junction bases numbered 6, after V lost 4 bases and J lost 7 bases. The CDR3, as DNA: TGCGCCAGCAGCCTGACTAGCGGGAGTATTAACATTCAGTACTTC. It translates to CASSLTSGSINIQYF.

This chain joins TRBV28 and TRBJ1-1, with a weak D call TRBD1 (6 bases). V was pared by 5 bases and J by 3 bases, with 13 bases between. The germline gives CDR1 MDHEN, CDR2 SYDVKM. The CDR3 runs to 14 residues. For the CDR3, the DNA is TGTGCCAGCAGTCCGGTGACAGGTCACACTGAAGCTTTCTTT. It translates to CASSPVTGHTEAFF.

With respect to this clone: Within the sample, other DNA sequences also encode this same CDR3. This chain uses TRBV5-1 with TRBJ1-1; D is perhaps TRBD1 (5 bases). The germline V gene encodes CDR1 SGHRS and CDR2 YFSETQ. The germline V and J ends were trimmed by 0 bases and 0 bases, with 9 bases remaining between them. The CDR3 covers 15 residues. The CDR3 loop is CASSLAAGLNTEAFF. CDR3 DNA: TGCGCCAGCAGCTTGGCCGCAGGGCTGAACACTGAAGCTTTCTTT.

The chain recombines TRBV5-1 with TRBJ2-7; weak D call: TRBD2 (7 bases). This CDR3 has 13 amino acids. Trimming pared 4 bases from V and 6 bases from J, leaving 14 bases between. Germline CDR1 reads SGHRS; CDR2 reads YFSETQ. The chain's CDR3 is CASSPGEGGEQYF. CDR3 bases: TGCGCCAGCAGCCCCGGGGAGGGGGGCGAGCAGTACTTC.

The chain is built from TRBV10-3 and TRBJ2-1, with D maybe TRBD2 (6 bases). Trimming took off 4 bases at V and 1 base at J, with 8 bases between the two ends. The CDR3 runs 14 residues. CDR1 is ENHRY, CDR2 SYGVKD, per germline. The CDR3 protein is CAISGGESYNEQFF. As DNA, the CDR3 is TGTGCCATCAGTGGGGGGGAATCCTACAATGAGCAGTTCTTC.

The CDR3 region is CASSEHGARSGNTIYF. The CDR3 DNA sequence: TGTGCCAGCAGTGAACATGGGGCGCGCTCTGGAAACACCATATATTTT. The rearrangement uses TRBV6-1 and TRBJ1-3, with D perhaps TRBD1 (5 bases). The germline V and J ends were trimmed by 2 bases and 0 bases, with 11 bases remaining between them. The CDR3 contains 16 residues. Per the germline V gene, CDR1 is MNHNS and CDR2 is SASEGT.

The V call is TRBV7-2, the J call TRBJ2-1; 12 bases align to TRBD1. The trim removed 4 bases at V and 7 bases at J, leaving 5 bases unmatched. Germline V gives CDR1 SGHTA, CDR2 FQGNSA. CDR3 length: 15 residues. As DNA, the CDR3 is TGTGCCAGCAGCTGGGGGACAGGGGGCGGAAATGAGCAGTTCTTC. This sequence encodes CASSWGTGGGNEQFF.

The chain is built from TRBV7-9 and TRBJ2-7, with 7 bases that match TRBD1. From germline, CDR1 is SEHNR and CDR2 FQNEAQ (reference sequence). The CDR3 spans 14 residues. V trimming: 1 base; J trimming: 5 bases; junction bases outside the gene matches: 5. The CDR3 is CASSLGAGGNEQYF. The CDR3 coding sequence is TGTGCCAGCAGCTTAGGGGCAGGGGGAAACGAGCAGTACTTC.

This rearrangement joins TRBV7-2 to TRBJ2-7; possible D gene TRBD1, 5 bases. The length of the CDR3 is 15 residues. V lost 5 bases and J 6 bases, leaving 20 bases between the germline ends. From germline, CDR1 is SGHTA and CDR2 FQGNSA. The CDR3 region has the DNA TGTGCCAGCAGCCCAACCGCTTCTAGAACAGGCGAGCAGTACTTC. Encoded protein: CASSPTASRTGEQYF.

The sample holds a few counts of this clone. V and J are TRBV28 and TRBJ2-2; TRBD1 is a possible D gene (6 bases). CDR1 MDHEN and CDR2 SYDVKM come from the germline V gene. This CDR3 has 16 residues. Trimming took 1 base from V and 5 from J, leaving 14 bases between them. CDR3 bases: TGTGCCAGCAGTTTATACCGCAGGGGTGCAACCGGGGAGCTGTTTTTT. Its protein is CASSLYRRGATGELFF. The entire variable domain, with the rest obtained from reference TRBV28 and TRBJ2-2, is as follows: DVKVTQSSRYLVKRTGEKVFLECVQDMDHENMFWYRQDPGLGLRLIYFSYDVKMKEKGDIPEGYSVSREKKERFSLILESASTNQTSMYLCASSLYRRGATGELFFGEGSRLTVL.

The chain employs TRBV7-2 and TRBJ2-5; D call uncertain. This CDR3 is built from 12 residues. Germline CDR1 SGHTA, CDR2 FQGNSA. Trimming pared 2 bases from V and 5 bases from J, leaving 6 bases between. DNA of the CDR3: TGTGCCAGCAGCTTACGTTCGGAGACCCAGTACTTC. Its translation is CASSLRSETQYF. Supplemented by reference TRBV7-2 and TRBJ2-5, the full variable domain reads GAGVSQSPSNKVTEKGKDVELRCDPISGHTALYWYRQSLGQGLEFLIYFQGNSAPDKSGLPSDRFSAERTGGSVSTLTIQRTQQEDSAVYLCASSLRSETQYFGPGTRLLVL.

The chain recombines TRBV5-1 with TRBJ2-5, with 8 bases matching TRBD2. This CDR3 has 11 residues. Germline values: CDR1 SGHRS, CDR2 YFSETQ. After removal of 5 bases from V and 6 bases from J, the junction contained 0 bases not matched to a gene. CDR3: CASSSGKTQYF. DNA of the CDR3: TGCGCCAGCAGTAGCGGGAAGACCCAGTACTTC.